These 21 T cell receptor beta chains originate from one sample sequenced in a study of blood T cell repertoires in COVID-19. This table comes from immunoSEQ multiplex PCR, and its TCRdb copy is limited to in-frame clones, with some not included. The top ten hold 3.5% to 4.5% of the sample, which has about 200,000 clones, just over 85% seen once. Sequenced input: PBMCs or T cells enriched from blood (not recorded which). The receptors originated from a woman aged 40-49 years with acute COVID-19.

The chain links TRBV20-1 to TRBJ2-1; D is perhaps TRBD2 (6 bases). The CDR3 has 10 amino acids. Trimming took 2 bases from V and 13 from J, leaving 9 bases between them. CDR1 DFQATT and CDR2 SNEGSKA come from the germline V gene (reference sequence). CDR3 residues: CSARIAAQFF. The CDR3 DNA reads as TGCAGTGCTAGAATAGCGGCCCAGTTCTTC.

This clone qualifies as medium-sized. The chain couples TRBV7-6 to TRBJ2-1; 8 positions match TRBD2. V lost 5 bases, J lost 10 bases, and 13 bases stayed unmatched. Per germline, CDR1 SGHVS and CDR2 FNYEAQ. CDR3 size: 15 residues. CDR3: CASSDLAGLGVEQFF. CDR3 nucleotides: TGTGCCAGCAGCGATTTAGCGGGGCTTGGGGTAGAGCAGTTCTTC.

This clone came up once. The V gene is TRBV29-1, the J gene TRBJ1-1; TRBD1 is a possible D gene (6 bases). This CDR3 is 14 amino acids long. Trimming shortened V by 3 bases and J by 3 bases, and 14 bases separated the two germline ends. Per the germline V gene, CDR1 is SQVTM and CDR2 is ANQGSEA. CDR3 sequence: CSVDDQGSDTEAFF. The DNA of the CDR3 is TGCAGCGTTGACGATCAGGGGTCGGACACTGAAGCTTTCTTT.

V and J are TRBV7-6 and TRBJ2-2; 10 bases are shared with TRBD2. V lost 7 bases and J lost 2; bases outside the gene matches: 4. The germline V gene has CDR1 SGHVS and CDR2 FNYEAQ. The CDR3 spans 15 residues. CDR3 coding DNA: TGTGCCAGCACTAGCGGGAGTAGAAACACCGGGGAGCTGTTTTTT. It specifies CASTSGSRNTGELFF. Supplemented by reference TRBV7-6 and TRBJ2-2, the full variable domain reads GAGVSQSPRYKVTKRGQDVALRCDPISGHVSLYWYRQALGQGPEFLTYFNYEAQQDKSGLPNDRFSAERPEGSISTLTIQRTEQRDSAMYRCASTSGSRNTGELFFGEGSRLTVL.

This clone was observed a single time. The chain uses TRBV21-1 and TRBJ2-7; the table's TRBD1 call for D was not verified on the DNA. TRBV21-1 is a pseudogene locus. The length of the CDR3 is 17 residues. The CDR3 coding sequence is TGTGCCAGCAGCATCCCCGAAATGACACAGGGGCCCTACGAGCAGTACTTC. This sequence encodes CASSIPEMTQGPYEQYF.

The chain employs TRBV6-5 and TRBJ1-2; the D gene is possibly TRBD1 (6 bases). V was pared by 5 bases and J by 6 bases, with 10 bases between. The CDR3 is made up of 12 amino acids. Germline V lookup: CDR1 MNHEY, CDR2 SVGAGI. The CDR3 nucleotides read TGTGCCAGCAGTCGGACAGCGGATGGCTACACCTTC. Residues: CASSRTADGYTF.

The CDR3: CASSRREPGLAGKETQYF. CDR3 nucleotides: TGTGCCAGCAGCCGACGTGAACCGGGACTAGCGGGAAAAGAGACCCAGTACTTC. The chain combines TRBV11-2 with TRBJ2-5; TRBD2 aligns across 13 bases. The CDR3 runs to 18 residues. Germline-derived CDR1 and CDR2 are SGHAT and FQNNGV. The ends lost 5 bases at V and 3 bases at J; junction bases unmatched: 12.

The V call is TRBV13, the J call TRBJ1-3; tentative D call: TRBD1 (5 bases). V was pared by 0 bases and J by 2 bases, with 11 bases between. From germline, CDR1 is PRHDT and CDR2 FYEKMQ (reference sequence). This CDR3 contains 16 residues. CDR3 DNA: TGTGCCAGCAGCTTAGGCCCCGGCAGGGCTGGAAACACCATATATTTT. Protein: CASSLGPGRAGNTIYF.

The chain joins TRBV19 to TRBJ2-2; TRBD2 matches 7 bases. Germline lookup yields CDR1 LNHDA and CDR2 SQIVND (reference sequence). Trimming took 3 bases from V and 1 from J; bases not matched to a gene: 5. CDR3 length equals 16 residues. CDR3 DNA: TGTGCCAGTAGTATTTCCCCGGGAGGGAACACCGGGGAGCTGTTTTTT. It translates to CASSISPGGNTGELFF.

This rearrangement joins TRBV5-1 to TRBJ2-4, with D possibly being TRBD1 (7 bases). V was cut by 1 base and J by 6 bases, with 26 bases left in between. CDR1 is SGHRS, CDR2 YFSETQ, per germline. There are 19 residues in the CDR3. The CDR3: CASSLWFGSEGAPGNIQYF. The CDR3 DNA reads TGCGCCAGCAGCTTGTGGTTTGGGTCGGAGGGGGCGCCGGGAAACATTCAGTACTTC.

The rearrangement joins TRBV7-9 to TRBJ2-7; 8 bases line up with TRBD2. This CDR3 contains 16 residues. Germline trimming cut 5 bases from V and 2 bases from J; bases unmatched to any gene: 11. The germline CDR1 and CDR2 sequences are SEHNR and FQNEAQ (reference sequence). The CDR3 here is CASSHFGREGPYEQYF. The CDR3 nucleotides read TGTGCCAGCAGCCATTTTGGTCGGGAGGGACCCTACGAGCAGTACTTC. The variable domain in full, with the rest retrieved from reference TRBV7-9 and TRBJ2-7, is DTGVSQNPRHKITKRGQNVTFRCDPISEHNRLYWYRQTLGQGPEFLTYFQNEAQLEKSRLLSDRFSAERPKGSFSTLEIQRTEQGDSAMYLCASSHFGREGPYEQYFGPGTRLTVT.

The chain joins TRBV12-2 to TRBJ2-7; the D call in the table, TRBD2, was not verified against the DNA. TRBV12-2 is marked as a pseudogene. The CDR3 covers 15 residues. The chain's CDR3 is CASRNPPGSSYEQYF. In DNA, the CDR3 is TGTGCAAGTCGCAACCCCCCCGGGAGCTCCTACGAGCAGTACTTC.

The V gene is TRBV7-3, the J gene TRBJ2-2, with D tentatively TRBD1 (5 bases). Per germline, CDR1 SGHTA and CDR2 FQGTGA. The CDR3 spans 14 residues. The V gene lost 5 bases and the J gene lost 4 bases, with 11 bases spanning the gap. The CDR3 sequence: CASSLGHTTGELFF. In nucleotides, the CDR3 is TGTGCCAGCAGCCTAGGACACACCACCGGGGAGCTGTTTTTT. The variable domain in full, with the rest retrieved from reference TRBV7-3 and TRBJ2-2, is GAGVSQTPSNKVTEKGKYVELRCDPISGHTALYWYRQSLGQGPEFLIYFQGTGAADDSGLPNDRFFAVRPEGSVSTLKIQRTERGDSAVYLCASSLGHTTGELFFGEGSRLTVL.

The chain is built from TRBV28 and TRBJ1-1, with TRBD1 matching 9 bases. Trimming cost V 5 bases and J 4 bases; bases outside gene matches: 8. CDR3 length: 15 residues. Germline V gene lookup returns CDR1 MDHEN and CDR2 SYDVKM. Written as DNA, the CDR3 is TGTGCCAGCAGTACCTCCCTACAGGGGGCCACTGAAGCTTTCTTT. Its translation: CASSTSLQGATEAFF.

The J gene is TRBJ1-1, the V gene TRBV6-2 or TRBV6-3; D is undetermined. The CDR3 covers 13 residues. Germline-derived CDR1 and CDR2 are MNHEY and SVGEGT. V was trimmed by 6 bases and J by 1 base, leaving 9 bases between them. The CDR3 protein is CASSKRANTEAFF. The CDR3 DNA is TGTGCCAGCAGCAAGAGGGCGAACACTGAAGCTTTCTTT.

The V call is TRBV27, the J call TRBJ2-3; 9 bases fit TRBD1. Germline CDR1 is MNHEY and CDR2 is SMNVEV (reference sequence). The CDR3 sequence is 15 residues long. J gave up 1 base and V 4 bases, and 3 bases lay outside the gene matches. The CDR3 sequence is CASSSRTGGTDTQYF. The CDR3 nucleotides are TGTGCCAGCAGTTCCCGGACAGGGGGCACAGATACGCAGTATTTT.

V gene TRBV19 combines with J gene TRBJ2-5, with 9 bases fitting TRBD1. CDR3 length equals 15 residues. Trimming at V came to 5 bases and at J to 6 bases, leaving 10 bases not matched to a gene. In germline, CDR1 is LNHDA, CDR2 SQIVND (reference sequence). CDR3 bases: TGTGCCAGTAGTCGGGAACAGGGGGCCGGGAAGACCCAGTACTTC. Translating gives CASSREQGAGKTQYF.

V and J are TRBV7-2 and TRBJ2-1; TRBD2 matches 7 bases. Looked up from germline, CDR1 is SGHTA and CDR2 is FQGNSA. Trimming removed 5 bases from V and 6 bases from J; junction bases left unmatched: 19. The CDR3 has 18 residues. CDR3: CASSPPLGVGPGGNEQFF. The CDR3 bases are TGTGCCAGCAGCCCGCCCTTAGGAGTAGGTCCGGGGGGCAATGAGCAGTTCTTC.

The CDR3: CASRTGTAYEQYF. CDR3 DNA sequence: TGTGCCAGTAGGACGGGGACAGCCTACGAGCAGTACTTC. V is TRBV19 and J is TRBJ2-7; 7 nucleotides match TRBD1. The CDR3 runs to 13 residues. Per germline, CDR1 LNHDA and CDR2 SQIVND (reference sequence). Germline trimming cut 6 bases from V and 2 bases from J; bases unmatched to any gene: 4.

The chain links TRBV28 to TRBJ2-1; TRBD2 is a possible D gene (6 bases). V lost 5 bases and J 8 bases, leaving 13 bases between the germline ends. Germline CDR1 and CDR2: MDHEN and SYDVKM. The CDR3 is made up of 13 amino acids. The CDR3 region is CASSQTWEDEQFF. CDR3 nucleotide sequence: TGTGCCAGCAGTCAGACGTGGGAGGATGAGCAGTTCTTC.

The J gene is TRBJ2-5, the V gene TRBV29-1; weak D call: TRBD2 (5 bases). The V gene lost 6 bases and the J gene lost 1 base, with 12 bases spanning the gap. The CDR3 runs 13 residues. The germline V gene encodes CDR1 SQVTM and CDR2 ANQGSEA. This CDR3 reads CSVEVGAQETQYF. The CDR3 DNA is TGCAGCGTGGAGGTCGGTGCCCAAGAGACCCAGTACTTC.